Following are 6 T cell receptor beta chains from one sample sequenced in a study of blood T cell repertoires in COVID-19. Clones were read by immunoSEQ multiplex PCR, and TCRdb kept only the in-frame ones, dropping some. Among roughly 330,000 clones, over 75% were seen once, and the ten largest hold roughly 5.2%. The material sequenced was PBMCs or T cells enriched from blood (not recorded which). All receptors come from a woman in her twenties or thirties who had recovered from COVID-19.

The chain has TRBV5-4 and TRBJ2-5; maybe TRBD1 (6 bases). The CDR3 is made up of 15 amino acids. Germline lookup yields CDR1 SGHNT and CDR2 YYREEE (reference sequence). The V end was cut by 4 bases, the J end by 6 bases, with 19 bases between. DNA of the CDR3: TGTGCCAGCAGCCCGGGGTGGGGGCGCGAGCAGACCCAGTACTTC. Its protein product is CASSPGWGREQTQYF. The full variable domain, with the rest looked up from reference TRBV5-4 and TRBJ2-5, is ETGVTQSPTHLIKTRGQQVTLRCSSQSGHNTVSWYQQALGQGPQFIFQYYREEENGRGNFPPRFSGLQFPNYSSELNVNALELDDSALYLCASSPGWGREQTQYFGPGTRLLVL.

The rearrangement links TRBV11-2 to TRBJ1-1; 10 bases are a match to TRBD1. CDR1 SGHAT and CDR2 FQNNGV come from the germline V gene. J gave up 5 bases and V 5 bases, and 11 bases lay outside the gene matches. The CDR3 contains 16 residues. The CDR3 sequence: CASSLSTTGGGTEAFF. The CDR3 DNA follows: TGTGCCAGCAGCCTCTCTACGACAGGGGGCGGTACTGAAGCTTTCTTT.

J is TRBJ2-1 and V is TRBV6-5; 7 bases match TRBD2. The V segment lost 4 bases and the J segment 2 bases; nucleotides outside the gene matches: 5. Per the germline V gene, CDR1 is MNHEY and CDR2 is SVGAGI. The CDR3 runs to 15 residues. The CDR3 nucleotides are TGTGCCAGCAGTTCAAGCGGGATGACCTACAATGAGCAGTTCTTC. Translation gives CASSSSGMTYNEQFF.

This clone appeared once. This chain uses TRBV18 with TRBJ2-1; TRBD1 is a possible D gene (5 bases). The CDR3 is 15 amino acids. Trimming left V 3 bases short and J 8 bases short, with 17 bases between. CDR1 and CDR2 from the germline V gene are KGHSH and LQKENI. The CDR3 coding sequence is TGTGCCAGCTCACCCCCCCAGGGTGGAACTCATGAGCAGTTCTTC. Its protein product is CASSPPQGGTHEQFF.

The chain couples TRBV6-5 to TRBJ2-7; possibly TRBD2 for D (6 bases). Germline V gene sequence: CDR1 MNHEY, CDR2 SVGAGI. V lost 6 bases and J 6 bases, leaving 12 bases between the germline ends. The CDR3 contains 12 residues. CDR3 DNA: TGTGCCAGCAGCGCCTCGGGAGCCGAGCAGTACTTC. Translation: CASSASGAEQYF.

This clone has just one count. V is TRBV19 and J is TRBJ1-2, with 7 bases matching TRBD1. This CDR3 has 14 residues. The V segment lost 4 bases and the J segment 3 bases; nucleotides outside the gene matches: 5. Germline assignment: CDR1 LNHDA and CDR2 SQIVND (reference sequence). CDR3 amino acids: CASSTQGQHYGYTF. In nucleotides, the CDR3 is TGTGCCAGTAGTACCCAGGGACAGCACTATGGCTACACCTTC.